The TCR beta chain under discussion was sequenced for a study of blood T cell repertoires in COVID-19. Background on the study: Acute-phase and convalescent COVID-19 samples originated in the United States, Italy and Spain. T cells, B-cell-depleted T cells, or PBMCs provided the cDNA or gDNA that served as material.

CDR1 and CDR2 from the germline V gene are SGHRS and YFSETQ. The CDR3 runs to 13 residues. V was trimmed by 3 bases and J by 4 bases, leaving 7 bases between them. As originally analysed: The authors estimated nucleated cell counts from reference gene primer amplification. Generated by immunoSEQ multiplex PCR, the TCRdb table keeps only in-frame clones and is missing some. D and trimming were read from the DNA, whereas the V and J calls and clone size are those reported in that table. The data contain roughly 300,000 clones, 87% of them singletons. The specimen sequenced was peripheral blood. The clonotype comes from a woman aged 40 to 50 who had recovered from COVID-19. This chain links TRBV5-1 with TRBJ2-2; D remains ambiguous. CDR3 amino acids: CASSSGFTGELFF. The CDR3 region has the DNA TGCGCCAGCAGCTCCGGGTTCACCGGGGAGCTGTTTTTT.